Listed here is a single T cell receptor (beta chain). The length of the CDR3 is 14 residues. V was shortened by 1 base and J by 5 bases, with 8 bases between the two germline ends. Germline lookup yields CDR1 SGHTA and CDR2 FQGNSA. This specimen comes from a study of blood T cell repertoires in COVID-19. The repertoire was sequenced with immunoSEQ multiplex PCR; TCRdb's copy has only in-frame clones and lacks some. The repertoire holds roughly 250,000 clones, with 84% as singletons. This chain links TRBV7-2 with TRBJ2-2; D is perhaps TRBD2 (5 bases). This TCR was sampled from a woman in her thirties or forties who had recovered from COVID-19. Sequenced sample: peripheral blood. The CDR3 sequence is CASSLGPGTGELFF. CDR3 sequence (DNA): TGTGCCAGCAGCTTAGGTCCGGGGACCGGGGAGCTGTTTTTT.